Presented here are 32 T cell receptor beta chains from one specimen sequenced in a study of shared clonotypes between healthy human individuals. The repertoire was sequenced with immunoSEQ multiplex PCR; TCRdb's copy has only in-frame clones and lacks some. The data contain 2.3 million or so clones, about 92% of them singletons. The sequenced material came from naive CD4+ T cells from PBMCs. Subset indicated: CD45RA+ positively selected. These receptors came from a man between 18 and 35 years old in good health. Some clones in this sample may be carry-over from other donors' samples.

This clone came up a few times. The J gene is TRBJ2-5, the V gene TRBV5-1; TRBD1 aligns across 8 bases. With V trimmed by 0 bases and J by 2 bases, 6 bases remained unmatched. CDR3 length equals 16 residues. Germline CDR1 is SGHRS and CDR2 is YFSETQ. The CDR3 DNA sequence: TGCGCCAGCAGCTTGGAGACAGGGGACGGTCAAGAGACCCAGTACTTC. It specifies CASSLETGDGQETQYF.

The V and J genes are TRBV5-1 and TRBJ2-3; D is perhaps TRBD2 (5 bases). V lost 4 bases and J lost 1, with 13 bases in between. Germline V gene sequence: CDR1 SGHRS, CDR2 YFSETQ. The CDR3 is 15 residues long. CDR3: CASSRQADRTDTQYF. The CDR3 bases are TGCGCCAGCAGCCGTCAAGCGGACCGCACAGATACGCAGTATTTT.

This clone was counted between two and nine times. This chain links TRBV28 with TRBJ1-2; 8 nucleotides align to TRBD1. CDR1 MDHEN and CDR2 SYDVKM come from the germline V gene. CDR3 length equals 13 residues. The trim removed 4 bases at V and 8 bases at J, leaving 6 bases unmatched. DNA for the CDR3: TGTGCCAGCAGTTCGACAGGGGATCCCGGCTACACCTTC. Translated, it gives CASSSTGDPGYTF.

The genes are TRBV7-3 and TRBJ2-1; 13 nucleotides match TRBD2. The CDR3 covers 15 residues. CDR1 SGHTA and CDR2 FQGTGA come from the germline V gene. V was pared by 5 bases and J by 9 bases, with 7 bases of the junction left unmatched. The CDR3 protein is CASSATSGRATEQFF. CDR3 nucleotides: TGTGCCAGCAGCGCTACTAGCGGGAGGGCCACTGAGCAGTTCTTC.

V and J are TRBV5-8 and TRBJ1-2; the D gene is possibly TRBD1 (6 bases). Germline V gene data show CDR1 as SGHTS and CDR2 as YDEGEE. Trimming removed 3 bases from V and 8 bases from J, with 14 bases in between. The CDR3 covers 13 residues. CDR3 sequence reads: CASSSWGAGGYTF. DNA of the CDR3: TGTGCCAGCAGCTCTTGGGGGGCCGGGGGCTACACCTTC.

Only one count was recorded for this clone. The V and J genes are TRBV11-2 and TRBJ1-1; possibly TRBD1 for D (6 bases). Trimming removed 6 bases from V and 1 base from J, with 12 bases in between. Germline CDR1 is SGHAT and CDR2 is FQNNGV. This CDR3 region has 14 residues. CDR3 bases: TGTGCCAGCAGTATTTCCAGGGGGAACACTGAAGCTTTCTTT. It codes for CASSISRGNTEAFF.

The rearrangement uses TRBV7-9 and TRBJ2-5, with TRBD2 matching over 7 bases. The CDR3 totals 14 residues. V lost 6 bases, J lost 1 base, and 5 bases stayed unmatched. Germline values: CDR1 SEHNR, CDR2 FQNEAQ (reference sequence). CDR3 in amino acids: CASSRAGTQETQYF. CDR3 DNA: TGTGCCAGCAGTCGAGCGGGGACCCAAGAGACCCAGTACTTC.

V usage is TRBV9 and J usage is TRBJ2-1; D uncertain. Trimming took off 2 bases at V and 5 bases at J, with 11 bases between the two ends. Germline V lookup: CDR1 SGDLS, CDR2 YYNGEE. The CDR3 spans 14 residues. CDR3 sequence: CASSVRGFNNEQFF. DNA of the CDR3: TGTGCCAGCAGCGTTCGTGGATTTAACAATGAGCAGTTCTTC.

Comments on this clone: Germline and junction disagree at one end, which may indicate a read error. This sequence joins TRBV5-1 and TRBJ2-7; D remains unclear. CDR1 and CDR2 from the germline V gene are SGHRS and YFSETQ. This CDR3 has 11 amino acids. The CDR3 DNA reads as TGCGCCAGCAGCTTGGGCAGCACCCTCTTCTTC. Residues: CASSLGSTLFF.

V usage is TRBV7-8 and J usage is TRBJ1-5; D perhaps matches TRBD1 (5 bases). From germline, CDR1 is SGHVS and CDR2 FQNEAQ. V was cut by 5 bases and J by 5 bases, with 16 bases left in between. The CDR3 runs 15 residues. DNA for the CDR3: TGTGCCAGCAGCCCGGGCAATCGGGGCGATCAGCCCCAGCATTTT. It encodes CASSPGNRGDQPQHF.

As regards this clone: Other nucleotide sequences from this sample produce the same CDR3. V usage is TRBV29-1 and J usage is TRBJ2-7, with D unclear. The CDR3 loop spans 12 amino acids. Per germline, CDR1 SQVTM and CDR2 ANQGSEA. Trimming took 4 bases from V and 1 from J, leaving 8 bases between them. CDR3 sequence reads: CSVAHRSYEQYF. DNA for the CDR3: TGCAGCGTTGCGCACAGATCCTACGAGCAGTACTTC.

The chain couples TRBV6-6 to TRBJ2-3; D unresolved. Germline assignment: CDR1 MNHNY and CDR2 SVGAGI (reference sequence). The CDR3 totals 11 residues. Trimming took 7 bases from V and 8 from J, leaving 10 bases between them. The CDR3 DNA follows: TGTGCCAGCATCTCGGTGGCTACGCAGTATTTT. Translation: CASISVATQYF.

The chain combines TRBV11-2 with TRBJ2-1, with D possibly being TRBD1 or TRBD2 (5 bases each). The length of the CDR3 is 16 residues. Germline-derived CDR1 and CDR2 are SGHAT and FQNNGV. The V end was cut by 7 bases, the J end by 4 bases, with 20 bases between. The CDR3 spells CASTKTGTPLYNEQFF. The CDR3 coding sequence is TGTGCCAGCACCAAAACCGGGACCCCACTTTACAATGAGCAGTTCTTC.

The CDR3 loop reads CASSLAGGYSLGSPLHF. CDR3 sequence (DNA): TGCGCCAGCAGCTTGGCTGGGGGCTATTCCCTAGGATCACCCCTCCACTTT. The chain has TRBV5-1 and TRBJ1-6, with D possibly matching TRBD1 (6 bases). CDR3 length: 17 residues. The ends were cut back, 0 bases at V and 10 bases at J, with 20 bases in the middle. In germline, CDR1 is SGHRS, CDR2 YFSETQ.

V and J are TRBV28 and TRBJ2-7; D unclear. V lost 6 bases to trimming and J lost 2 bases, with 11 bases between them. Germline CDR1 and CDR2: MDHEN and SYDVKM. The CDR3 covers 13 residues. The CDR3 loop is CASSSQVPYEQYF. CDR3 nucleotide sequence: TGTGCCAGCAGCTCTCAAGTCCCCTACGAGCAGTACTTC.

The chain joins TRBV4-3 to TRBJ2-2, with no clear D. Germline V gives CDR1 LGHNA, CDR2 YSLEER. V lost 3 bases and J lost 1, with 15 bases in between. The CDR3 spans 17 residues. The CDR3 protein is CASSQGIGVVNTGELFF. Written as DNA, the CDR3 is TGCGCCAGCAGCCAGGGAATTGGGGTCGTGAACACCGGGGAGCTGTTTTTT.

This clone was detected once. V is TRBV5-4 and J is TRBJ2-3; D remains unclear. Germline-derived CDR1 and CDR2 are SGHNT and YYREEE (reference sequence). Trimming pared 4 bases from V and 0 bases from J, leaving 12 bases between. The CDR3 spans 15 residues. The CDR3 reads CASSPAVASTDTQYF. The CDR3 region has the DNA TGTGCCAGCAGCCCAGCTGTGGCTAGCACAGATACGCAGTATTTT.

As regards this clone: At the DNA level, this CDR3 is encoded by other sequences in the same sample as well. CDR3 protein: CASSLLAGDYNEQFF. DNA for the CDR3: TGTGCCAGCAGTTTATTAGCGGGAGACTACAATGAGCAGTTCTTC. V gene TRBV28 combines with J gene TRBJ2-1; TRBD2 aligns across 9 bases. CDR1 is MDHEN and CDR2 is SYDVKM in the germline V gene. The CDR3 spans 15 residues. After removal of 1 base from V and 3 bases from J, the junction contained 1 base not matched to a gene.

Worth noting for this clone: Other nucleotide sequences in the sample specify the same CDR3. This rearrangement joins TRBV4-2 to TRBJ2-7; TRBD2 agrees at 10 bases. CDR1 and CDR2 (germline): LGHNA, YNFKEQ. This CDR3 comprises 15 residues. V lost 1 base to trimming and J lost 4 bases; unmatched junction nucleotides: 4. CDR3 sequence: CASSQGTSGNYEQYF. CDR3 sequence (DNA): TGTGCCAGCAGCCAAGGGACTAGCGGAAATTACGAGCAGTACTTC.

J is TRBJ1-1 and V is TRBV19; 8 bases map to TRBD1. The CDR3 consists of 16 residues. Germline lookup yields CDR1 LNHDA and CDR2 SQIVND (reference sequence). Trimming cost V 4 bases and J 4 bases; bases outside gene matches: 11. The CDR3 DNA sequence: TGTGCCAGTAGTACCCGACAGGGGCCACGAGGCACTGAAGCTTTCTTT. Amino acid sequence: CASSTRQGPRGTEAFF.

The rearrangement joins TRBV4-1 to TRBJ2-3; tentatively, D is TRBD2 (5 bases). This CDR3 is 15 amino acids long. Between the trimmed V and J ends, which lost 4 bases and 0 bases, there was a span of 11 bases. Germline loops: CDR1 MGHRA, CDR2 YSYEKL. The CDR3 loop is CASSRGGGSTDTQYF. DNA of the CDR3: TGCGCCAGCAGCCGCGGAGGCGGGAGCACAGATACGCAGTATTTT.

The chain links TRBV14 to TRBJ2-5; TRBD2 might be the D (5 bases). Trimming removed 0 bases at V and 4 bases at J, with 9 bases between. The CDR3 length is 14 residues. Germline CDR1 reads SGHDN; CDR2 reads FVKESK. This chain's CDR3 is CASSQDSRGETQYF. CDR3 nucleotides: TGTGCCAGCAGCCAAGATAGCCGGGGAGAGACCCAGTACTTC. Variable domain in full (rest from reference TRBV14 and TRBJ2-5): EAGVTQFPSHSVIEKGQTVTLRCDPISGHDNLYWYRRVMGKEIKFLLHFVKESKQDESGMPNNRFLAERTGGTYSTLKVQPAELEDSGVYFCASSQDSRGETQYFGPGTRLLVL.

Comment on this clone: The same CDR3 is also encoded by other DNA sequences in this sample. The V and J genes are TRBV5-1 and TRBJ2-7, with D unclear. The CDR3 has 14 amino acids. Trimming cost V 0 bases and J 0 bases, with 7 bases left between them. The germline V gene has CDR1 SGHRS and CDR2 YFSETQ. The CDR3 DNA is TGCGCCAGCAGCTTGGAGGGTGGCTCCTACGAGCAGTACTTC. Translating gives CASSLEGGSYEQYF.

The chain carries TRBV7-2 and TRBJ2-7; TRBD1 matches 7 bases. The CDR3 totals 14 residues. The germline gives CDR1 SGHTA, CDR2 FQGNSA. The ends lost 6 bases at V and 3 bases at J; junction bases unmatched: 8. The CDR3, as DNA: TGTGCCAGCAGTTACCTTTGGACAGGCTACGAGCAGTACTTC. Its translation is CASSYLWTGYEQYF.

On this clone itself: The sample contains more than one DNA sequence encoding this CDR3. The chain links TRBV27 to TRBJ2-7, with 7 bases fitting TRBD1. Germline CDR1 MNHEY, CDR2 SMNVEV (reference sequence). The ends lost 7 bases at V and 6 bases at J; junction bases unmatched: 15. The length of the CDR3 is 15 residues. The CDR3 is CASTRTGLTVVEQYF. CDR3 in DNA: TGTGCCAGCACCCGGACAGGCCTAACGGTGGTCGAGCAGTACTTC.

V usage is TRBV7-3 and J usage is TRBJ2-5; 9 nucleotides align to TRBD2. With 2 bases clipped from V and 4 bases from J, the junction kept 5 bases outside the gene matches. CDR1 and CDR2 (germline): SGHTA, FQGTGA. CDR3 length: 15 amino acids. DNA of the CDR3: TGTGCCAGCAGCTTAGCATCACTAGCGGGAGAGACCCAGTACTTC. Its protein is CASSLASLAGETQYF. The whole variable domain, remainder taken from reference TRBV7-3 and TRBJ2-5, is GAGVSQTPSNKVTEKGKYVELRCDPISGHTALYWYRQSLGQGPEFLIYFQGTGAADDSGLPNDRFFAVRPEGSVSTLKIQRTERGDSAVYLCASSLASLAGETQYFGPGTRLLVL.

The chain uses TRBV5-1 and TRBJ1-2; 9 bases match TRBD1. From germline, CDR1 is SGHRS and CDR2 YFSETQ. V was pared by 4 bases and J by 8 bases, with 15 bases of the junction left unmatched. The CDR3 is 16 amino acids. The DNA for the CDR3 is TGCGCCAGCAGCCCGCAGGGGACAGGGAGCTTTGAAGGCTACACCTTC. Translation: CASSPQGTGSFEGYTF.

V usage is TRBV30 and J usage is TRBJ2-1, with D possibly being TRBD2 (6 bases). The CDR3 length is 13 residues. Germline-derived CDR1 and CDR2 are GTSNPN and SVGIG (reference sequence). V was trimmed by 1 base and J by 7 bases, leaving 11 bases between them. The CDR3 spells CAWSAIRENEQFF. For the CDR3, the DNA is TGTGCCTGGAGTGCCATTCGGGAGAATGAGCAGTTCTTC.

The chain couples TRBV6-5 to TRBJ1-1; D uncertain. V shed 0 bases and J shed 4 bases, with 15 bases lying between them. There are 16 residues in the CDR3. CDR1 MNHEY and CDR2 SVGAGI come from the germline V gene. The CDR3 loop is CASSYSMASKGTEAFF. The CDR3 bases are TGTGCCAGCAGTTACTCGATGGCCTCTAAGGGCACTGAAGCTTTCTTT.

This clone occurred a few times. The chain has TRBV7-9 and TRBJ1-5; TRBD1 is a possible D gene (5 bases). The CDR3 has 13 amino acids. Trimming shortened V by 3 bases and J by 5 bases, and 8 bases separated the two germline ends. Germline values: CDR1 SEHNR, CDR2 FQNEAQ (reference sequence). The CDR3 nucleotides read TGTGCCAGCAGCTTCAGGGCCGATCAGCCCCAGCATTTT. It yields the protein CASSFRADQPQHF. The full variable domain, its missing parts supplied by reference TRBV7-9 and TRBJ1-5, is DTGVSQNPRHKITKRGQNVTFRCDPISEHNRLYWYRQTLGQGPEFLTYFQNEAQLEKSRLLSDRFSAERPKGSFSTLEIQRTEQGDSAMYLCASSFRADQPQHFGDGTRLSIL.

Comment on this clone: The same CDR3 also results from other DNA sequences found in this sample. CDR3: CASSVSSSYNEQFF. DNA of the CDR3: TGTGCCAGCAGCGTTTCCTCCTCCTACAATGAGCAGTTCTTC. The J gene is TRBJ2-1, the V gene TRBV9; no definite D call. V shed 2 bases and J shed 0 bases, with 6 bases lying between them. CDR1 is SGDLS and CDR2 is YYNGEE in the germline V gene. The CDR3 spans 14 residues.

V gene TRBV11-3 combines with J gene TRBJ2-1; D unresolved. Trimming removed 4 bases from V and 8 bases from J, with 9 bases in between. The CDR3 runs to 12 residues. The V gene's germline CDR1 is SGHNT and CDR2 YENEEA. The CDR3 region has the DNA TGTGCCAGCAGCTCAGACCGGGATGAGCAGTTCTTC. It yields the protein CASSSDRDEQFF.